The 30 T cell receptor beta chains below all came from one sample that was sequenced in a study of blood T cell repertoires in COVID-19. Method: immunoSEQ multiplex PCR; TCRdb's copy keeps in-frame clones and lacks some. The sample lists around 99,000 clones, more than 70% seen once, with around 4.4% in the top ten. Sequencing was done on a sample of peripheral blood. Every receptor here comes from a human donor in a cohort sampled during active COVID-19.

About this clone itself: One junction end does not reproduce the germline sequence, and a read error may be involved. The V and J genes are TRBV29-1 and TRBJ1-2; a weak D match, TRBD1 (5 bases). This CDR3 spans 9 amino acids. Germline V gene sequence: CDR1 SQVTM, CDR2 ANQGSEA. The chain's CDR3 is CSVEEGDYF. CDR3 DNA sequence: TGCAGCGTTGAAGAGGGGGACTACTTC.

The CDR3 region is CATSRTGVLTNEKLFF. The CDR3 DNA sequence: TGTGCCACCAGCAGGACAGGGGTTTTAACTAATGAAAAACTGTTTTTT. The chain recombines TRBV15 with TRBJ1-4, with 8 bases identical to TRBD1. Germline loops: CDR1 LNHNV, CDR2 YYDKDF (reference sequence). The V and J ends lost 3 bases and 1 base, in that order; junction bases with no gene match: 4. The CDR3 extends over 16 amino acids.

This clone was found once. The DNA of the CDR3 is TGTGCCAGCAGCTTAGGGCTCCGGACTAGCGGGACGGAGGGAGAGACCCAGTACTTC. Translating it yields CASSLGLRTSGTEGETQYF. This chain joins TRBV7-3 and TRBJ2-5; 12 nucleotides align to TRBD2. The V and J ends lost 2 bases and 4 bases, in that order; junction bases with no gene match: 14. The CDR3 runs 19 residues. The germline gives CDR1 SGHTA, CDR2 FQGTGA. Supplemented by reference TRBV7-3 and TRBJ2-5, the full variable domain reads GAGVSQTPSNKVTEKGKYVELRCDPISGHTALYWYRQSLGQGPEFLIYFQGTGAADDSGLPNDRFFAVRPEGSVSTLKIQRTERGDSAVYLCASSLGLRTSGTEGETQYFGPGTRLLVL.

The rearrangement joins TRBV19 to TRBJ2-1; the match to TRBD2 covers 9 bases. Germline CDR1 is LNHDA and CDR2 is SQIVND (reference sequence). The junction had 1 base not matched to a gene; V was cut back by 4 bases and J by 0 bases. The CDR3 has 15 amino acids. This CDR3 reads CASSNSGSSYNEQFF. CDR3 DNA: TGTGCCAGTAGTAATAGCGGGAGCTCCTACAATGAGCAGTTCTTC.

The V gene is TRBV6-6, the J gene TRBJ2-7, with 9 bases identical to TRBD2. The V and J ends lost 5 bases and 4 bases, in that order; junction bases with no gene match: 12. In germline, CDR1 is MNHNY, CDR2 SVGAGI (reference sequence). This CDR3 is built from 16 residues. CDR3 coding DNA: TGTGCCAGCAGTAGCCCAGCGGGAGGTCCGGCATACGAGCAGTACTTC. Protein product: CASSSPAGGPAYEQYF.

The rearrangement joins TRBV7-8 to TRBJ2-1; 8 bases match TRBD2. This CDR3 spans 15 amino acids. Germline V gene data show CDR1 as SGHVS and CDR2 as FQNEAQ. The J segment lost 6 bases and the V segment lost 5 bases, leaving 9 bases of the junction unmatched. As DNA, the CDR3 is TGTGCCAGCAGCCTATCAAGCGGGAGTTTCAATGAGCAGTTCTTC. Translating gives CASSLSSGSFNEQFF.

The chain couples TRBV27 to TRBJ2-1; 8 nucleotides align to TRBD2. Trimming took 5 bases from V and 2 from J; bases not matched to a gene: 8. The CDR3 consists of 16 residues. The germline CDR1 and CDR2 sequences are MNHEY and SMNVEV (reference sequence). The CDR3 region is CASSPGGAGTYNEQFF. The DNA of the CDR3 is TGTGCCAGCAGTCCCGGGGGGGCGGGGACCTACAATGAGCAGTTCTTC.

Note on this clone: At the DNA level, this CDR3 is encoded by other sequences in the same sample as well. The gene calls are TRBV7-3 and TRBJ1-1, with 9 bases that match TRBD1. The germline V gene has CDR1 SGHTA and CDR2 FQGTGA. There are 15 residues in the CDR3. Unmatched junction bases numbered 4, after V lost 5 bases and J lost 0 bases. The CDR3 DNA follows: TGTGCCAGCAGCCCAGGGACAGGGATGAACACTGAAGCTTTCTTT. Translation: CASSPGTGMNTEAFF.

CDR3 nucleotide sequence: TGTGCCAGCAGTTTAGGGAAGGGATATAAAGGGGGAGCTTTCTTT. Translation: CASSLGKGYKGGAFF. V gene TRBV6-5 combines with J gene TRBJ1-1; a possible D gene is TRBD1 (6 bases). From germline, CDR1 is MNHEY and CDR2 SVGAGI. The CDR3 is made up of 15 amino acids. With 4 bases removed from V and 10 bases from J, the gap between germline ends came to 22 bases.

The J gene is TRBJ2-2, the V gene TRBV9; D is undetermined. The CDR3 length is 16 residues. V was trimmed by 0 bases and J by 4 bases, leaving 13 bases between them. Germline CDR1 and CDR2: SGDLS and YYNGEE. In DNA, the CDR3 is TGTGCCAGCAGCGTAGGGGCAGGAATAGTCACCGGGGAGCTGTTTTTT. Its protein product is CASSVGAGIVTGELFF.

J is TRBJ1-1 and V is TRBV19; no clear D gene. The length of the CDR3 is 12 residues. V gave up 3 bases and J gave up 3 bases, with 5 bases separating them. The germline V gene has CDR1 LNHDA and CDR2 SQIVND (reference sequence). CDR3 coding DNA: TGTGCCAGTAGTATGGGCTACACTGAAGCTTTCTTT. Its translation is CASSMGYTEAFF.

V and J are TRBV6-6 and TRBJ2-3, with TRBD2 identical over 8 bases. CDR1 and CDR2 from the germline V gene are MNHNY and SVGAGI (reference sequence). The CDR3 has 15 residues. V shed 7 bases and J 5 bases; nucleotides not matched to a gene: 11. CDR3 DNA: TGTGCCAGCACCTCCGGGGGGGAGGGGATAGATACGCAGTATTTT. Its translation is CASTSGGEGIDTQYF.

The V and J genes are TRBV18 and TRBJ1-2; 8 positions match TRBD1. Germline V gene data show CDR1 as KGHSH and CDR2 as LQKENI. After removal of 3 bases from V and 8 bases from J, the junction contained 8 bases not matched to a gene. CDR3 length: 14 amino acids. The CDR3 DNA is TGTGCCAGCTCACCGGTCGGACAGGGACGCGGCTACACCTTC. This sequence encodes CASSPVGQGRGYTF.

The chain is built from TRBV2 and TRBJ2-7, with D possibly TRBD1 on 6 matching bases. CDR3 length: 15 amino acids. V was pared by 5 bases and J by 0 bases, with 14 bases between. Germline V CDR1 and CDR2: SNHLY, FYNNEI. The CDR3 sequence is CASSYHRDRSYEQYF. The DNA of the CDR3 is TGTGCCAGCAGTTACCACAGGGACCGCTCCTACGAGCAGTACTTC.

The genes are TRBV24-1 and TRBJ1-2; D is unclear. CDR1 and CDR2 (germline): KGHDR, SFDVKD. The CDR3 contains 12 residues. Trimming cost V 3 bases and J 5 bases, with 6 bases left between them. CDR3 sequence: CATSDRGYGYTF. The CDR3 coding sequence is TGTGCCACCAGTGATCGAGGATATGGCTACACCTTC.

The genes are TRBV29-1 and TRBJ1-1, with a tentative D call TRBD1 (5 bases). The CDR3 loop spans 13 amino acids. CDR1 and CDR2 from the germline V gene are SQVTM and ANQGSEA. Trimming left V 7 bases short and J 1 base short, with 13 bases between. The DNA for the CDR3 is TGCAGCGCCGCGGGACTGACGAACACTGAAGCTTTCTTT. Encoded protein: CSAAGLTNTEAFF.

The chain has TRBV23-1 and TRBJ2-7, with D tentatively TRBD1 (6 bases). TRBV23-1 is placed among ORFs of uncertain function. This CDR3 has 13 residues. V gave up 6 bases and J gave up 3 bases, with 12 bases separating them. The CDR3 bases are TGCGCCAGCAGCGAGGACAGCCACTACGAGCAGTACTTC. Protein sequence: CASSEDSHYEQYF.

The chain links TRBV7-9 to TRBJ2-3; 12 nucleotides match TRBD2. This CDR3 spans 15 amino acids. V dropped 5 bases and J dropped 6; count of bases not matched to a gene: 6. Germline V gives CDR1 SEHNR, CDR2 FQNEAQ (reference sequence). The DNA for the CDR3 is TGTGCCAGCAGCACAAGACTAGCGGGAGTTGATACGCAGTATTTT. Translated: CASSTRLAGVDTQYF.

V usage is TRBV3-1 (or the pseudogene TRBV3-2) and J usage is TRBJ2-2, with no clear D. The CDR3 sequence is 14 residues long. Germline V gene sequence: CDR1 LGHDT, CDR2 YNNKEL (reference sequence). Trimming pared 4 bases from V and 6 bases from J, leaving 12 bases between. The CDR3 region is CASSPQLTSGELFF. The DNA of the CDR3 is TGTGCCAGCAGCCCGCAACTAACATCCGGGGAGCTGTTTTTT.

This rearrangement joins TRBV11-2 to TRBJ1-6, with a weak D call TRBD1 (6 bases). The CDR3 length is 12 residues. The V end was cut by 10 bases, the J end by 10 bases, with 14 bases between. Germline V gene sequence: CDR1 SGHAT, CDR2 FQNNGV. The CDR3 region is CATRTVGSPLHF. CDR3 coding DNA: TGTGCCACCCGGACAGTGGGCTCACCCCTCCACTTT.

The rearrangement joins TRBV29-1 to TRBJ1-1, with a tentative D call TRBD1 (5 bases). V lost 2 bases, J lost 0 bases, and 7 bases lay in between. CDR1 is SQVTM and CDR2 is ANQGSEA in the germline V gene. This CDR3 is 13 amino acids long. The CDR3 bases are TGCAGCGTTGAACAGACAGTGAACACTGAAGCTTTCTTT. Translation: CSVEQTVNTEAFF.

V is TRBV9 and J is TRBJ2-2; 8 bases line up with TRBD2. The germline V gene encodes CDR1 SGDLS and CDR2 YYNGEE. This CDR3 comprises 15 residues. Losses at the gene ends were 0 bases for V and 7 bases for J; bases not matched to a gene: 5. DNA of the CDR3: TGTGCCAGCAGCGTAGGCGGGGGGACGGGCGGGGAGCTGTTTTTT. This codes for CASSVGGGTGGELFF. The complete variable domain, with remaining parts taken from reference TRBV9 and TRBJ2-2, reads DSGVTQTPKHLITATGQRVTLRCSPRSGDLSVYWYQQSLDQGLQFLIQYYNGEERAKGNILERFSAQQFPDLHSELNLSSLELGDSALYFCASSVGGGTGGELFFGEGSRLTVL.

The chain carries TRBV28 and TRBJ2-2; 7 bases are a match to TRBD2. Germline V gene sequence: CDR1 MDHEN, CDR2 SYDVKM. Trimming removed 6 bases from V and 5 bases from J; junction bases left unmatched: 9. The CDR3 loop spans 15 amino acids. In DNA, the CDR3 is TGTGCCAGCAGCTCCGGCGGGAGAGTAACCGGGGAGCTGTTTTTT. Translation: CASSSGGRVTGELFF.

The CDR3 coding sequence is TGTGCCAGTAGTATTTCGGGACAGGGGGCGCTGGTAGCCAAAAACATTCAGTACTTC. It specifies CASSISGQGALVAKNIQYF. The J gene is TRBJ2-4, the V gene TRBV19; 12 bases fit TRBD1. CDR1 is LNHDA and CDR2 is SQIVND in the germline V gene (reference sequence). V gave up 3 bases and J gave up 0 bases; unmatched junction bases: 9. This CDR3 has 19 residues.

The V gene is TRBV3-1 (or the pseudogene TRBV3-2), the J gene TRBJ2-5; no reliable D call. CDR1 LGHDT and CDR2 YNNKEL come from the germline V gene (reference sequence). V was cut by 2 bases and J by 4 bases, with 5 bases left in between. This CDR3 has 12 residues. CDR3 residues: CASSQFGETQYF. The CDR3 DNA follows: TGTGCCAGCAGCCAATTCGGAGAGACCCAGTACTTC.

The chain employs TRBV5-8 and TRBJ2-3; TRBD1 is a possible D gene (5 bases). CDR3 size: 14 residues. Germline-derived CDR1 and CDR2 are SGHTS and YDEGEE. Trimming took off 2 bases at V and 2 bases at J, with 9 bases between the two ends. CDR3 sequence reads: CASSFPGATDTQYF. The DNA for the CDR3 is TGTGCCAGCAGCTTCCCTGGGGCCACAGATACGCAGTATTTT.

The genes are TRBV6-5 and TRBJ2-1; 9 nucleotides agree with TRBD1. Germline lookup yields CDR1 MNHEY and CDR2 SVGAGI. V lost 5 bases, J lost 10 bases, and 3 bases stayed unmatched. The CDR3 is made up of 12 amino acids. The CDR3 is CASSRQGGEQFF. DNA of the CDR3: TGTGCCAGCAGTCGACAGGGGGGCGAGCAGTTCTTC.

The CDR3 sequence: CASSEAGRYTDTQYF. The DNA for the CDR3 is TGTGCCAGCAGTGAAGCGGGCAGATACACAGATACGCAGTATTTT. The chain recombines TRBV6-1 with TRBJ2-3, with D uncertain. The germline CDR1 and CDR2 sequences are MNHNS and SASEGT. The V end was cut by 0 bases, the J end by 2 bases, with 9 bases between. CDR3 length: 15 residues.

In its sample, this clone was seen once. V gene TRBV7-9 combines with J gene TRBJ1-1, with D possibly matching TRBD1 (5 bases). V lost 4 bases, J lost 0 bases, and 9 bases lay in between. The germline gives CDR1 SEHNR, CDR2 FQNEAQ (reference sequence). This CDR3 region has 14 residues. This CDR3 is CASSSDSMNTEAFF. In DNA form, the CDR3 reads TGTGCCAGCAGCTCCGACAGCATGAACACTGAAGCTTTCTTT.

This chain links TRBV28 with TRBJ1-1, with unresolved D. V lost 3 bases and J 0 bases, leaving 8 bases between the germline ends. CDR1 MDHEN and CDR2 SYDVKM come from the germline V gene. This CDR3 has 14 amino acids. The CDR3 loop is CASSFSNMNTEAFF. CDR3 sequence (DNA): TGTGCCAGCAGTTTTTCAAACATGAACACTGAAGCTTTCTTT. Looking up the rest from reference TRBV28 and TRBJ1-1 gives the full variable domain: DVKVTQSSRYLVKRTGEKVFLECVQDMDHENMFWYRQDPGLGLRLIYFSYDVKMKEKGDIPEGYSVSREKKERFSLILESASTNQTSMYLCASSFSNMNTEAFFGQGTRLTVV.